This paragraph reports one T cell receptor beta chain. This entry comes from a study of technical replicates of blood from a handful of donors. Germline loops: CDR1 SGHTS, CDR2 YDEGEE. V lost 2 bases and J lost 6; bases outside the gene matches: 7. There are 15 residues in the CDR3. The method was immunoSEQ multiplex PCR; TCRdb's version includes in-frame clones alone and lacks a portion of them. The table has about 82,000 clones, around 94% seen once. V usage is TRBV5-8 and J usage is TRBJ1-5; 8 positions match TRBD1. The TCR was taken from a human donor in good health. The sequenced sample consisted of T cells isolated from PBMCs. In DNA form, the CDR3 reads TGTGCCAGCAGCTTCGGGACAGGAGAAGGTCAGCCCCAGCATTTT. Its translation is CASSFGTGEGQPQHF.